These T cell receptor beta chains were read from a single sample in a study of blood T cell repertoires in COVID-19. Sequencing was performed with immunoSEQ multiplex PCR; in TCRdb, only in-frame clones are kept and a portion is missing. The sample shows a few hundred thousand clones, approximately 86% of them seen only once. Sequencing input: PBMCs or T cells enriched from blood (not recorded which). Every receptor here comes from a woman in her twenties or thirties who had been exposed to COVID-19. Each CDR3 is given without its conserved first and last residue. The order of the fields is CDR3 protein, J gene, V gene, clone size, CDR3 length. Clone size, where shown, is once, few, many, or a class for clones that have expanded.

cdr3_aa: ASSRRQAGTGNTIY
j_call: TRBJ1-3
v_call: TRBV19
clone_size: .
cdr3_length: 14

cdr3_aa: ASSFDRGGKTQY
j_call: TRBJ2-5
v_call: TRBV7-2
clone_size: .
cdr3_length: 12

cdr3_aa: ASSSTLTGGYGYT
j_call: TRBJ1-2
v_call: TRBV6-5
clone_size: .
cdr3_length: 13

cdr3_aa: ASVKGEADTQY
j_call: TRBJ2-3
v_call: TRBV12-3/TRBV12-4
clone_size: .
cdr3_length: 11

cdr3_aa: ASSLVSQGVYGYT
j_call: TRBJ1-2
v_call: TRBV7-9
clone_size: .
cdr3_length: 13

cdr3_aa: AWSPKDRTSSPLH
j_call: TRBJ1-6
v_call: TRBV30
clone_size: few
cdr3_length: 13

cdr3_aa: ASSLGADTQY
j_call: TRBJ2-3
v_call: TRBV11-2
clone_size: .
cdr3_length: 10

cdr3_aa: SVEQGWNTEAF
j_call: TRBJ1-1
v_call: TRBV29-1
clone_size: .
cdr3_length: 11

cdr3_aa: ASSSAGTDGYGYT
j_call: TRBJ1-2
v_call: TRBV6-5
clone_size: once
cdr3_length: 13

cdr3_aa: ASSLGQGRTEAF
j_call: TRBJ1-1
v_call: TRBV5-1
clone_size: few
cdr3_length: 12

cdr3_aa: ATREPGFPYEQY
j_call: TRBJ2-7
v_call: TRBV24-1
clone_size: .
cdr3_length: 12

cdr3_aa: SENPGAMNTEAF
j_call: TRBJ1-1
v_call: TRBV29-1
clone_size: .
cdr3_length: 12

cdr3_aa: ASSLWGPNNQPQH
j_call: TRBJ1-5
v_call: TRBV5-1
clone_size: .
cdr3_length: 13